These 3 T cell receptor beta chains were all obtained from the same sample, sequenced in a study of early T cells in non-severe SARS-CoV-2 infection. MiXCR, run by TCRdb on the 5' RACE reads, gives a single entry per CDR3 protein. Of fewer than 45,000 distinct CDR3 sequences listed, 9.9% are singletons. Sequencing was performed on whole blood. The origin of the receptors is an adult who was a healthcare worker with PCR-confirmed SARS-CoV-2 infection or an uninfected control (not recorded which).

This chain links TRBV28 with TRBJ2-2; D is undetermined. The CDR3 has 10 residues. The V end lost 8 bases, the J end lost 9 bases, and 7 bases lay between the germline ends. CDR1 and CDR2 from the germline V gene are MDHEN and SYDVKM. The CDR3 coding sequence is TGTGCCAGCGGCTTAAGGGAGCTGTTTTTT. It is translated as CASGLRELFF.

This clonotype has ten or more counts. The J gene is TRBJ1-2, the V gene TRBV12-5; 7 positions match TRBD1. This CDR3 contains 18 residues. Germline V gene data show CDR1 as LGHNT and CDR2 as FRNRAP. Trimming at V came to 7 bases and at J to 8 bases, leaving 25 bases not matched to a gene. CDR3 sequence: CASVPSRDSSPLRRGYTF. The CDR3 DNA follows: TGTGCTAGTGTACCTTCCCGGGACAGCTCCCCTCTAAGGAGGGGCTACACCTTC.

At least ten counts were recorded for this clonotype. As DNA, the CDR3 is TGTGCCAGCAGCCCAAGGGTAGGGGATTCACCCCTCCACTTT. Protein product: CASSPRVGDSPLHF. V usage is TRBV11-2 and J usage is TRBJ1-6; TRBD1 is a possible D gene (5 bases). CDR1 is SGHAT, CDR2 FQNNGV, per germline. CDR3 size: 14 residues. The V end lost 5 bases, the J end lost 8 bases, and 13 bases lay between the germline ends.